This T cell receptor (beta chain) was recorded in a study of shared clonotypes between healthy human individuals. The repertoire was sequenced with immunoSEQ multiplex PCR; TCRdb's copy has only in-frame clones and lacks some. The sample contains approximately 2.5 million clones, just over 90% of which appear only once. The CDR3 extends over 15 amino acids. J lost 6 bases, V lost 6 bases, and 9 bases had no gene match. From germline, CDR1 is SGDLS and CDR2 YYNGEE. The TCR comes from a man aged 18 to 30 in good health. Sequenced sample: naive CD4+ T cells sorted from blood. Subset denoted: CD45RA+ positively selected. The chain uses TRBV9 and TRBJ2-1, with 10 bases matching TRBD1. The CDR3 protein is CASNSPGTGANEQFF. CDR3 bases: TGTGCCAGCAACTCCCCCGGGACAGGGGCCAATGAGCAGTTCTTC.